This is a list of T cell receptor beta chains from one sample in a study of blood T cell repertoires in COVID-19. Here immunoSEQ multiplex PCR was the method, and the copy in TCRdb shows in-frame clones only, minus some. The sample holds roughly 280,000 clones, around nine tenths seen once. The sample comprised peripheral blood. Receptors were obtained from a woman in her 30s with COVID-19, enrolled during active disease. Each CDR3 is given without its conserved first and last residue. The order of the fields is J gene, V gene, CDR3 length, CDR3 protein.

j_call: TRBJ1-2; v_call: TRBV2; cdr3_length: 13; cdr3_aa: ASSEMGGTDYGYT
j_call: TRBJ2-7; v_call: TRBV6-2/TRBV6-3; cdr3_length: 14; cdr3_aa: ASSYPSGTPSYEQY
j_call: TRBJ2-5; v_call: TRBV7-3; cdr3_length: 12; cdr3_aa: ASSLGGSEETQY
j_call: TRBJ2-1; v_call: TRBV5-1; cdr3_length: 13; cdr3_aa: ASSNLAGAYNEQF
j_call: TRBJ1-4; v_call: TRBV30; cdr3_length: 12; cdr3_aa: AWSVLGIREKLF
j_call: TRBJ2-7; v_call: TRBV29-1; cdr3_length: 10; cdr3_aa: SVEEGSYEQY
j_call: TRBJ2-5; v_call: TRBV5-6; cdr3_length: 11; cdr3_aa: ASSSGQEETQY
j_call: TRBJ2-1; v_call: TRBV7-2; cdr3_length: 13; cdr3_aa: ASSSTGTIHNEQF
j_call: TRBJ2-7; v_call: TRBV19; cdr3_length: 16; cdr3_aa: ASSTRGTSGSKSYEQY
j_call: TRBJ2-3; v_call: TRBV2; cdr3_length: 15; cdr3_aa: ASRIGLAGGPRNTQY
j_call: TRBJ2-7; v_call: TRBV4-1; cdr3_length: 11; cdr3_aa: ASSQGPGYEQY
j_call: TRBJ2-1; v_call: TRBV19; cdr3_length: 15; cdr3_aa: ASSIAGLGGGANEQF
j_call: TRBJ1-1; v_call: TRBV2; cdr3_length: 11; cdr3_aa: ASSPGLRTEAF
j_call: TRBJ2-7; v_call: TRBV5-1; cdr3_length: 12; cdr3_aa: ASSLVSSEYEQY
j_call: TRBJ1-4; v_call: TRBV7-9; cdr3_length: 13; cdr3_aa: ASSLTGTGGDKLF
j_call: TRBJ2-7; v_call: TRBV6-6; cdr3_length: 10; cdr3_aa: ASSRTVGEQY
j_call: TRBJ2-7; v_call: TRBV6-5; cdr3_length: 11; cdr3_aa: ASSRTGSYEQY
j_call: TRBJ1-4; v_call: TRBV2; cdr3_length: 13; cdr3_aa: ASSARGGMNEKLF
j_call: TRBJ2-2; v_call: TRBV7-7; cdr3_length: 15; cdr3_aa: ASRIGPGGRRGGELF
j_call: TRBJ1-2; v_call: TRBV6-1; cdr3_length: 12; cdr3_aa: ASSEARGLSGYT
j_call: TRBJ1-5; v_call: TRBV20-1; cdr3_length: 12; cdr3_aa: SASHRGIYQPQH
j_call: TRBJ2-2; v_call: TRBV9; cdr3_length: 16; cdr3_aa: ASSVAIAGGQNTGELF
j_call: TRBJ1-3; v_call: TRBV6-5; cdr3_length: 12; cdr3_aa: AAKGMAPGNTIY
j_call: TRBJ2-5; v_call: TRBV3-1/TRBV3-2; cdr3_length: 11; cdr3_aa: ASSQGVKETQY
j_call: TRBJ1-4; v_call: TRBV19; cdr3_length: 12; cdr3_aa: ASNDRGQNEKLF
j_call: TRBJ1-5; v_call: TRBV2; cdr3_length: 14; cdr3_aa: ASSLQGTLNNQPQH
j_call: TRBJ1-2; v_call: TRBV5-4; cdr3_length: 13; cdr3_aa: ASSSGGLTIYGYT
j_call: TRBJ1-1; v_call: TRBV18; cdr3_length: 11; cdr3_aa: ASSPLDSPGAF
j_call: TRBJ2-4; v_call: TRBV7-8; cdr3_length: 12; cdr3_aa: ASSSRGGENIQY
j_call: TRBJ1-1; v_call: TRBV6-1; cdr3_length: 13; cdr3_aa: ASSEAGWTGAEAF
j_call: TRBJ1-1; v_call: TRBV7-2; cdr3_length: 14; cdr3_aa: ASSPAVGTGIVGAF
j_call: TRBJ2-3; v_call: TRBV10-3; cdr3_length: 13; cdr3_aa: AISEDRGRTDTQY
j_call: TRBJ1-5; v_call: TRBV6-5; cdr3_length: 13; cdr3_aa: ASSSTGGSNQPQH
j_call: TRBJ2-3; v_call: TRBV7-8; cdr3_length: 13; cdr3_aa: ASSLGGSGYDTQY
j_call: TRBJ2-7; v_call: TRBV9; cdr3_length: 14; cdr3_aa: ASSVGTSGRAYEQY
j_call: TRBJ2-3; v_call: TRBV9; cdr3_length: 17; cdr3_aa: ASSVASGTPFVGTDTQY
j_call: TRBJ2-3; v_call: TRBV27; cdr3_length: 14; cdr3_aa: ASSDLAGGPRDTQY
j_call: TRBJ2-4; v_call: TRBV6-5; cdr3_length: 12; cdr3_aa: ASRANRRSGIQY
j_call: TRBJ2-7; v_call: TRBV9; cdr3_length: 11; cdr3_aa: ASSVAGGHEQY
j_call: TRBJ2-3; v_call: TRBV25-1; cdr3_length: 11; cdr3_aa: ASSEPSTDTQY
j_call: TRBJ2-3; v_call: TRBV19; cdr3_length: 12; cdr3_aa: ASRKQGSGDTQY
j_call: TRBJ1-1; v_call: TRBV5-1; cdr3_length: 12; cdr3_aa: ASSLDGRNTEAF